Listed here are 8 T cell receptor beta chains from one sample, sequenced in a study of T-cell memory formation after mild COVID-19. TCRdb reprocessed the 5' RACE reads via MiXCR and lists one record per CDR3 protein. The table has more than 400,000 distinct CDR3 sequences, 15% to 20% seen once. The material sequenced was PBMCs or a T cell subset sorted from them (not recorded which). The source is an adult woman who had mild COVID-19 (a few samples of this study predate the infection). Cell type and time point are not known.

V usage is TRBV6-2 or TRBV6-3 and J usage is TRBJ1-1, with D tentatively TRBD1 (5 bases). With 1 base removed from V and 1 base from J, the gap between germline ends came to 31 bases. This CDR3 has 22 residues. The V gene's germline CDR1 is MNHEY and CDR2 SVGEGT. The DNA of the CDR3 is TGTGCCAGCAGTTACTGGTCTTCGGGCGGAGGGGCCCTAAAAACCTCGAACACTGAAGCTTTCTTT. Translating gives CASSYWSSGGGALKTSNTEAFF.

This clonotype came up a few times. The chain recombines TRBV29-1 with TRBJ2-2, with D perhaps TRBD2 (5 bases). The germline V gene has CDR1 SQVTM and CDR2 ANQGSEA. The CDR3 totals 13 residues. Trimming took 6 bases from V and 5 from J, leaving 13 bases between them. DNA for the CDR3: TGCAGCGTAAAGACTACGCGAACCGGGGAGCTGTTTTTT. This codes for CSVKTTRTGELFF.

This clonotype was recorded a few times. The gene calls are TRBV18 and TRBJ1-4; TRBD1 is a possible D gene (5 bases). V lost 2 bases to trimming and J lost 6 bases, with 10 bases between them. The CDR3 consists of 14 residues. CDR1 and CDR2 from the germline V gene are KGHSH and LQKENI. DNA of the CDR3: TGTGCCAGCTCACCAGGGGCGGAGGATGAAAAACTGTTTTTT. Translated: CASSPGAEDEKLFF.

The chain employs TRBV7-6 and TRBJ2-1; TRBD1 might be the D (6 bases). CDR3 length equals 15 residues. Trimming cost V 1 base and J 6 bases, with 13 bases left between them. The germline gives CDR1 SGHVS, CDR2 FNYEAQ. CDR3 sequence: CASSLVRARGNEQFF. CDR3 bases: TGTGCCAGCAGCTTAGTTCGTGCCAGGGGCAATGAGCAGTTCTTC.

This clonotype was observed a few times. V and J are TRBV7-2 and TRBJ2-1; TRBD2 matches at 7 bases. The CDR3 totals 14 residues. Germline V lookup: CDR1 SGHTA, CDR2 FQGNSA. With 5 bases clipped from V and 6 bases from J, the junction kept 7 bases outside the gene matches. CDR3 coding DNA: TGTGCCAGCAGCATCTTGGGGGGGTTCAATGAGCAGTTCTTC. Translation gives CASSILGGFNEQFF.

This clonotype appeared a few times. This chain joins TRBV12-3 or TRBV12-4 and TRBJ2-3; D tentatively fits TRBD1 or TRBD2 (6 bases each). This CDR3 spans 15 amino acids. V was clipped by 8 bases and J by 2 bases, with 17 bases between them. CDR3 in DNA: TGTGCCAGCTGTTCGGGGGCCCCCAACACAGATACGCAGTATTTT. Amino acids: CASCSGAPNTDTQYF.

This clonotype showed up many times. The CDR3 DNA reads TGCAGTACAGTGCGGGGGGCCTCCCAAGAGACCCAGTACTTC. This translates into CSTVRGASQETQYF. The chain combines TRBV20-1 with TRBJ2-5; 8 nucleotides match TRBD2. The J segment lost 1 base and the V segment lost 8 bases, leaving 9 bases of the junction unmatched. Germline CDR1 is DFQATT and CDR2 is SNEGSKA (reference sequence). CDR3 length equals 14 residues.

As regards this clonotype: The junction does not match germline at one end; this may be a read error. V gene TRBV2 combines with J gene TRBJ2-3; 15 bases line up with TRBD2. The CDR3 is made up of 19 amino acids. CDR1 is SNHLY, CDR2 FYNNEI, per germline. In nucleotides, the CDR3 is TGTGCCAGCGGTGAAGATCCGGGACTAGCGGGGGGCCCCACAGATACGCAGTATTTT. This codes for CASGEDPGLAGGPTDTQYF.